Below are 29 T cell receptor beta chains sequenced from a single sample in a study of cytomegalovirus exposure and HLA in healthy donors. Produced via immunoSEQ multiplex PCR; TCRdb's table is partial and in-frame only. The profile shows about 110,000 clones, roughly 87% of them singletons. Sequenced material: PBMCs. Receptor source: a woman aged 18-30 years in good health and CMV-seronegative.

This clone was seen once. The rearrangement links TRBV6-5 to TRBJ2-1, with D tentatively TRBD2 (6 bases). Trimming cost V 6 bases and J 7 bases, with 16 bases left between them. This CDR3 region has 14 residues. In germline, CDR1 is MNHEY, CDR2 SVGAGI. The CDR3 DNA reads TGTGCCAGCAGCCGAGCTGGGACTTTTAATGAGCAGTTCTTC. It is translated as CASSRAGTFNEQFF.

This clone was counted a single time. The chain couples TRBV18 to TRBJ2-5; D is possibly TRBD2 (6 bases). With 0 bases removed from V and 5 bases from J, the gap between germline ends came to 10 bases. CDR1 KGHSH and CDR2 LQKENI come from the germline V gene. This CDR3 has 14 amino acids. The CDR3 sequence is CASSPPPGRETQYF. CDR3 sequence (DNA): TGTGCCAGCTCACCACCCCCGGGGAGGGAGACCCAGTACTTC.

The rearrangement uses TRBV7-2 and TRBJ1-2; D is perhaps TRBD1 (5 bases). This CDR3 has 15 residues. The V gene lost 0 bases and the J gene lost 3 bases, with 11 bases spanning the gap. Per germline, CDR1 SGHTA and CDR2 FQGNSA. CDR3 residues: CASSLAPGHDYGYTF. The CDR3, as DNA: TGTGCCAGCAGCTTAGCGCCAGGGCATGACTATGGCTACACCTTC.

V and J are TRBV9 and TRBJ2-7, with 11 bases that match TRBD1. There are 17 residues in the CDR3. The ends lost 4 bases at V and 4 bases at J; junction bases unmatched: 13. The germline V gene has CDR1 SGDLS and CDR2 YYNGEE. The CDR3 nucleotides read TGTGCCAGCAGCCCCCGAAGGGGGGACAGGGGGGTATACGAGCAGTACTTC. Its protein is CASSPRRGDRGVYEQYF.

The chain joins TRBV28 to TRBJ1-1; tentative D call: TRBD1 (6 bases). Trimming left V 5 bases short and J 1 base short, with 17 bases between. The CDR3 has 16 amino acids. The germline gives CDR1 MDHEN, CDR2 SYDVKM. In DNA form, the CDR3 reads TGTGCCAGCAGTCCCCTGGGGGGGCGAACGAACACTGAAGCTTTCTTT. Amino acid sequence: CASSPLGGRTNTEAFF.

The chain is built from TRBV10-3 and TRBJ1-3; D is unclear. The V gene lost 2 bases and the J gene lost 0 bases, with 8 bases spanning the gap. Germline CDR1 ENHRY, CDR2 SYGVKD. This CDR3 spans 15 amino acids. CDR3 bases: TGTGCCATCAGTGAGGGTCCAGGCTCTGGAAACACCATATATTTT. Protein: CAISEGPGSGNTIYF.

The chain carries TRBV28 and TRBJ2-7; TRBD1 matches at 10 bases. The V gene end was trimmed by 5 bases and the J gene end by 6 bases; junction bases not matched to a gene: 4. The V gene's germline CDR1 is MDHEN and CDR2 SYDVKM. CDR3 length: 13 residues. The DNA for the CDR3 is TGTGCCAGCAGTGACAGGGGGCCGGGCGAGCAGTACTTC. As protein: CASSDRGPGEQYF.

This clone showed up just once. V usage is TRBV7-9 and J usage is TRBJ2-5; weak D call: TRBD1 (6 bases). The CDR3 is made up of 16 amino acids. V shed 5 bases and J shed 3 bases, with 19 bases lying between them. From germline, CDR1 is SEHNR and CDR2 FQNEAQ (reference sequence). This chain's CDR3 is CASSPRGMRGKETQYF. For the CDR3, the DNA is TGTGCCAGCAGCCCAAGGGGAATGAGGGGGAAAGAGACCCAGTACTTC.

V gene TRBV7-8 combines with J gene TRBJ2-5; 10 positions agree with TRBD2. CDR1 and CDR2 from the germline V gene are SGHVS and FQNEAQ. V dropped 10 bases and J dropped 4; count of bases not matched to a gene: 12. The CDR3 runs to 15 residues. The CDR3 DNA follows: TGTGCCACCAAGGAGCGGGAGGGTGCTAGAGAGACCCAGTACTTC. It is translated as CATKEREGARETQYF.

The CDR3 DNA is TGCAGCGTTAAATCCGGGACTAGCGTCTCCTACAATGAGCAGTTCTTC. Translation gives CSVKSGTSVSYNEQFF. The J gene is TRBJ2-1, the V gene TRBV29-1; 10 bases line up with TRBD2. Germline V gives CDR1 SQVTM, CDR2 ANQGSEA. V lost 5 bases, J lost 0 bases, and 7 bases stayed unmatched. The CDR3 contains 16 residues.

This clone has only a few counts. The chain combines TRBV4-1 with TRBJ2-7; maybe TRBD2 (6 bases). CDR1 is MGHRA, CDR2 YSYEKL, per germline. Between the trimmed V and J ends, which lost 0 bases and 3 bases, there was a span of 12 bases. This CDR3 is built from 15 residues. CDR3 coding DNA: TGCGCCAGCAGCCAAGAACCGGGAGCAGGCTACGAGCAGTACTTC. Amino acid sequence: CASSQEPGAGYEQYF.

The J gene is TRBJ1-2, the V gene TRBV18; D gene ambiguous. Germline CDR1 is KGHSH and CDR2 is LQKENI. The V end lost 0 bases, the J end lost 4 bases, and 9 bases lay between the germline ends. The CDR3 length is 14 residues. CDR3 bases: TGTGCCAGCTCACCACCGGGAGGGATCTATGGCTACACCTTC. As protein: CASSPPGGIYGYTF.

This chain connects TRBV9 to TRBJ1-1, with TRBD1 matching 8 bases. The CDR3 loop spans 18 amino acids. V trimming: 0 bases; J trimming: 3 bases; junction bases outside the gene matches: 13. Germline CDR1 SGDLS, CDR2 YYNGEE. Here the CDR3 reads CASSVDAWAGGEDTEAFF. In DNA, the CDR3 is TGTGCCAGCAGCGTAGACGCTTGGGCAGGGGGCGAGGACACTGAAGCTTTCTTT.

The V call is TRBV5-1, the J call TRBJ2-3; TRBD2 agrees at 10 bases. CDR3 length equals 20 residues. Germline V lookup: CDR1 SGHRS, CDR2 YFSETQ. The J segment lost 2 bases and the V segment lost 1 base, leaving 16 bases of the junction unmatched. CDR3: CASSLSKTSRTSGYTDTQYF. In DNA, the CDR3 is TGCGCCAGCAGCTTGTCTAAAACCTCTCGGACTAGCGGATACACAGATACGCAGTATTTT.

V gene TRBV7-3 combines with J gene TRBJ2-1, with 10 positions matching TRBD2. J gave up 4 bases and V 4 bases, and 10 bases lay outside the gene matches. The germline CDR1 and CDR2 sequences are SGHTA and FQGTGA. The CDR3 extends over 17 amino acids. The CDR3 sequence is CASSSWPASGGYNEQFF. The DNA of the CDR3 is TGTGCCAGCAGCTCCTGGCCAGCTAGCGGGGGATACAATGAGCAGTTCTTC.

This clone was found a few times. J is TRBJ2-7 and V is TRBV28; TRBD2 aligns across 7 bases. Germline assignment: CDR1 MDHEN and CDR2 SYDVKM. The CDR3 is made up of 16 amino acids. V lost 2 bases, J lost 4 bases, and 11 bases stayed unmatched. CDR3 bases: TGTGCCAGCAGTTTACCGTCTAGCGGAGTAGGGTACGAGCAGTACTTC. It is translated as CASSLPSSGVGYEQYF. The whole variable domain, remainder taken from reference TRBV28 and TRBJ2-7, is DVKVTQSSRYLVKRTGEKVFLECVQDMDHENMFWYRQDPGLGLRLIYFSYDVKMKEKGDIPEGYSVSREKKERFSLILESASTNQTSMYLCASSLPSSGVGYEQYFGPGTRLTVT.

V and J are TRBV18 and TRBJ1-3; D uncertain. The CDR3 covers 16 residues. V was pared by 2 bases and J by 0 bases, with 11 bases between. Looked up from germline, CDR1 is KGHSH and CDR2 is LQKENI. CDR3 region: CASSPVKPSSGNTIYF. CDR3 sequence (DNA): TGTGCCAGCTCACCAGTAAAACCGAGCTCTGGAAACACCATATATTTT.

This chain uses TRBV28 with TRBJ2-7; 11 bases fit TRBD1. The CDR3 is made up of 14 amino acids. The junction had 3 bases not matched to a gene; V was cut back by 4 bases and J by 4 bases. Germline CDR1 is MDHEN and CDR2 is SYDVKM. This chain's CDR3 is CASSWTGGWYEQYF. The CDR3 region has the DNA TGTGCCAGCAGTTGGACAGGGGGCTGGTACGAGCAGTACTTC.

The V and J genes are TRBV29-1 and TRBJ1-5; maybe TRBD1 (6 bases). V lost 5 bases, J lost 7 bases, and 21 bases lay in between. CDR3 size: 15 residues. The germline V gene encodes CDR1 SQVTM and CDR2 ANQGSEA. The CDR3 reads CSVTFNTGLDQPQHF. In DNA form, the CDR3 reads TGCAGCGTTACCTTTAATACAGGGCTGGACCAGCCCCAGCATTTT.

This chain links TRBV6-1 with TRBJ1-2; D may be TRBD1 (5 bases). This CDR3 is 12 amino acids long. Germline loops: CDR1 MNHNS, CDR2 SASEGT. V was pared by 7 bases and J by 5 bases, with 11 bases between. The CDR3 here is CASNGGIYGYTF. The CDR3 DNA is TGTGCCAGCAACGGGGGGATTTATGGCTACACCTTC.

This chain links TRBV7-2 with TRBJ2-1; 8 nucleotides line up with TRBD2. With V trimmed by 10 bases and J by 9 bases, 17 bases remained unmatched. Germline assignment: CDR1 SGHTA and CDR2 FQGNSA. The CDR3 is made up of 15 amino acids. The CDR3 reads CATTQNIAGRGEQFF. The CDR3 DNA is TGTGCCACCACGCAGAACATAGCGGGGAGGGGTGAGCAGTTCTTC.

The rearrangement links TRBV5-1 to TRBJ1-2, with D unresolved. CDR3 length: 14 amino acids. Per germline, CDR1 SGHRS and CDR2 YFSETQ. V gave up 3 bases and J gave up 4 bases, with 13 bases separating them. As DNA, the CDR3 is TGCGCCAGCAGCTCCAATCAAGGAGGCTATGGCTACACCTTC. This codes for CASSSNQGGYGYTF. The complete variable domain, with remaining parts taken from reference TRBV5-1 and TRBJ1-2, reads KAGVTQTPRYLIKTRGQQVTLSCSPISGHRSVSWYQQTPGQGLQFLFEYFSETQRNKGNFPGRFSGRQFSNSRSEMNVSTLELGDSALYLCASSSNQGGYGYTFGSGTRLTVV.

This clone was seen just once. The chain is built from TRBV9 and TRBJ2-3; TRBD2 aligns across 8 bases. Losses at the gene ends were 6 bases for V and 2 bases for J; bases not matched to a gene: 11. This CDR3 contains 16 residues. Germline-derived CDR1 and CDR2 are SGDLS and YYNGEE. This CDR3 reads CASTSREGPSTDTQYF. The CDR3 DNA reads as TGTGCCAGCACCTCACGGGAGGGCCCATCCACAGATACGCAGTATTTT.

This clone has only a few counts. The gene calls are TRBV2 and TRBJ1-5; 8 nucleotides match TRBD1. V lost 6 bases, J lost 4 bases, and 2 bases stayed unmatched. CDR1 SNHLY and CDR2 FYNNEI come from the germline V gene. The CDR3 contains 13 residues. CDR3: CASRGDRNQPQHF. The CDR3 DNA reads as TGTGCCAGCAGAGGGGACAGGAATCAGCCCCAGCATTTT.

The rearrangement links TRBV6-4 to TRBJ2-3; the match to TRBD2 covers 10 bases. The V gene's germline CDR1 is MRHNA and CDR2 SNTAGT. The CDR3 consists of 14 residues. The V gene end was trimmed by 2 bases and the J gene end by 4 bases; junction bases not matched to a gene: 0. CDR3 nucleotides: TGTGCCAGCAGTGACAGCGGGGGGGCAGATACGCAGTATTTT. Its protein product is CASSDSGGADTQYF.

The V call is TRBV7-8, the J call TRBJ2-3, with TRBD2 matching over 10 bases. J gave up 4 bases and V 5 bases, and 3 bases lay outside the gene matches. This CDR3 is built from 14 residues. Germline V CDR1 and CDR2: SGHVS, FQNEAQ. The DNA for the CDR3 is TGTGCCAGCAGCCCCGGGACTAGCGCAGATACGCAGTATTTT. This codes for CASSPGTSADTQYF.

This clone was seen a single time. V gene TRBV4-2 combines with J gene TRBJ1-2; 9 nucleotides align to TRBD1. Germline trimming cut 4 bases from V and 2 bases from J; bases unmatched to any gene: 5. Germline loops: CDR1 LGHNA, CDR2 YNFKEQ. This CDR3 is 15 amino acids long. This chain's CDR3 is CASSRRDRENYGYTF. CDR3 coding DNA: TGTGCCAGCAGCCGTCGGGACAGGGAAAACTATGGCTACACCTTC.

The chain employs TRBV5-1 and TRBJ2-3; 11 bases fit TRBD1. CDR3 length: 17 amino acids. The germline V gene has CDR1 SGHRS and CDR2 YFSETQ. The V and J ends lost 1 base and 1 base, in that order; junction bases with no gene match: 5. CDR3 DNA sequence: TGCGCCAGCAGCTTGTGGGGACAGGGGGGAGGCACAGATACGCAGTATTTT. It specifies CASSLWGQGGGTDTQYF.

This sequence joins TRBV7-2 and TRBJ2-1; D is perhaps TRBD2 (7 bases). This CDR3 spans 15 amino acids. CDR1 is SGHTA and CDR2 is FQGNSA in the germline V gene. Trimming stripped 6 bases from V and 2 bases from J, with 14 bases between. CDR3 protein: CASSPLGGPYNEQFF. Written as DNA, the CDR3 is TGTGCCAGCAGTCCCTTGGGGGGGCCCTACAATGAGCAGTTCTTC.